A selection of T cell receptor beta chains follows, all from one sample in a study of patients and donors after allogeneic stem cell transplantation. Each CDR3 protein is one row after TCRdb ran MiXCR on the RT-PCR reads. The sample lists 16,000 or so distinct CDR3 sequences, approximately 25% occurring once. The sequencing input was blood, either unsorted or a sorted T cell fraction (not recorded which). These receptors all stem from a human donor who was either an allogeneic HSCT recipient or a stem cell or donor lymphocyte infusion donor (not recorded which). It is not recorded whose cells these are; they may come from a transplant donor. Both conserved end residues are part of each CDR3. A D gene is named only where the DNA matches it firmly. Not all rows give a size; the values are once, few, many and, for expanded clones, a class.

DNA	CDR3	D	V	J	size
TGTGCCAGCAGCTCCAGGATTGGTGAAAAACTGTTTTTT	CASSSRIGEKLFF	NA	TRBV7-9	TRBJ1-4	few
TGTGCCAGCATGGGGGATACTTTCCTCTATGGCTACACCTTC	CASMGDTFLYGYTF	NA	TRBV12-3/TRBV12-4	TRBJ1-2	many
TGTGCCAGCAGCCCAGATTGGGGAAAACTGTTTTTT	CASSPDWGKLFF	NA	TRBV7-9	TRBJ1-4	many
TGTGCCAGCAGCTTGGCCTTAGGGAGGGGACCCACTGAAGCTTTCTTT	CASSLALGRGPTEAFF	NA	TRBV5-5	TRBJ1-1	many
TGTGCCAGCAGCTTAGTCGAACAGGGTGGAGGTGAAAAACTGTTTTTT	CASSLVEQGGGEKLFF	NA	TRBV7-9	TRBJ1-4	NA
TGCGCCAGCAGCCTTCTGGGACAGGCGAAGATTGAAGCTTTCTTT	CASSLLGQAKIEAFF	TRBD1	TRBV4-1	TRBJ1-1	NA
TGTGCCAGCAGCCAAGATCGGGGAGCCTTTAACTATGGCTACACCTTC	CASSQDRGAFNYGYTF	NA	TRBV3-1	TRBJ1-2	NA
TGTGCCAGCAGATTGGGGGGGACTGAAGCTTTCTTT	CASRLGGTEAFF	NA	TRBV28	TRBJ1-1	few
TGTGCCAGCAGTGAATATAAGGCGGGGGGAAACTACGAGCAGTACTTC	CASSEYKAGGNYEQYF	TRBD2	TRBV25-1	TRBJ2-7	few
TGTGCCAGCCGCCGACTAGCGGGGGTCTACAATGAGCAGTTCTTC	CASRRLAGVYNEQFF	TRBD2	TRBV7-2	TRBJ2-1	NA
TGCAGCGTTGGTGAGACCGAGCAGTACTTC	CSVGETEQYF	NA	TRBV29-1	TRBJ2-7	NA
TGCGCCAGCAGCTTGGAGGGGGGTTCGGGAAACACCATATATTTT	CASSLEGGSGNTIYF	NA	TRBV5-1	TRBJ1-3	NA
TGTGCCAGCAGTTTGAAGCAGAACACTGAAGCTTTCTTT	CASSLKQNTEAFF	NA	TRBV12-3/TRBV12-4	TRBJ1-1	many
TGTGCCAGCAGCCGCCCGGACAGGGGGCTCTATGGCTACACCTTC	CASSRPDRGLYGYTF	TRBD1	TRBV6-5	TRBJ1-2	many
TGCGCCAGCAGCCACCTAAATTTAATCGGGGGGAATGAGCAGTTCTTC	CASSHLNLIGGNEQFF	TRBD2	TRBV4-3	TRBJ2-1	few
TGTGCCAGCAGGGCTCTAGCGGGGGTGTCCCCCACAGAGACCCAGTACTTC	CASRALAGVSPTETQYF	TRBD2	TRBV6-5	TRBJ2-5	NA
TGTGCCAGCAGTCACTCGAGAGAGACCCAGTACTTC	CASSHSRETQYF	NA	TRBV6-5	TRBJ2-5	NA
TGTGCCGGCAGCTTAGCTCTAGACGGATATGGCTACACCTTC	CAGSLALDGYGYTF	NA	TRBV7-9	TRBJ1-2	NA
TGTGCCAGCAGCTCCGACCCCCCATATGACTCCTACAATGAGCAGTTCTTC	CASSSDPPYDSYNEQFF	NA	TRBV7-9	TRBJ2-1	NA
TGTGCCAGCAGCCAAGTAAGCTATGGCTACACCTTC	CASSQVSYGYTF	NA	TRBV4-2	TRBJ1-2	NA
TGCAGTGCTAGAGATCAAGGCAGAGGGTATGAGCAGTTCTTC	CSARDQGRGYEQFF	NA	TRBV20-1	TRBJ2-1	NA
TGCAGTGCTAGACACTACGAGCAGTACTTC	CSARHYEQYF	NA	TRBV20-1	TRBJ2-7	few
TGTGCCAGCAGCTTAGCGCGACAGGGATATTCACCCCTCCACTTT	CASSLARQGYSPLHF	TRBD1	TRBV7-2	TRBJ1-6	NA
TGTGCCAGCTCCTTCTACCGAGATCAGCCCCAGCATTTT	CASSFYRDQPQHF	NA	TRBV2	TRBJ1-5	NA
TGCGCCAGCAGCTTGGTGGCAGGGGGCTCCTACGAGCAGTACTTC	CASSLVAGGSYEQYF	TRBD1	TRBV5-1	TRBJ2-7	NA
TGCGCCAGCAGCCGGGGGGTACAGAGTGCTGGAAACACCATATATTTT	CASSRGVQSAGNTIYF	NA	TRBV4-3	TRBJ1-3	NA
TGTGCCAGCAGTGAAGCGCTTCGGGAGACCCAGTACTTC	CASSEALRETQYF	NA	TRBV2	TRBJ2-5	few
TGTGCCAGCAGCCTTGCTAGCTATGGCTACACCTTC	CASSLASYGYTF	NA	TRBV28	TRBJ1-2	few
TGCAGAGTGGACAGGGGAACCTACGAGCAGTACTTC	CRVDRGTYEQYF	TRBD1	TRBV20-1	TRBJ2-7	NA
TGTGCCAGCAGCTTAGCGCGACTACGAGGTCTCACTGAAGCTTTCTTT	CASSLARLRGLTEAFF	NA	TRBV7-8	TRBJ1-1	NA
TGTGCCAGCAGCCAGGTACACCTTGCAACTAATGAAAAACTGTTTTTT	CASSQVHLATNEKLFF	NA	TRBV4-2	TRBJ1-4	NA